The T cell receptor (beta chain) under discussion was sequenced for a study of blood T cell repertoires in COVID-19. Study-level information: The samples span acute and convalescent COVID-19 from the United States, Italy and Spain. PBMCs, B-cell-depleted T cells, or T cells were the source of the cDNA or gDNA that made up the material.

Per the authors' pipeline: From reference gene primer amplification, estimates of nucleated cell counts were derived. Profiling relied on immunoSEQ multiplex PCR, and the TCRdb table lists in-frame clones only, not all of them. V and J calls and clone size are given by that table; D and trimming were obtained from the DNA. The data contain some 250,000 clones, approximately 88% of them singletons. Germline lookup yields CDR1 SGHRS and CDR2 YFSETQ. This CDR3 has 16 amino acids. V was pared by 1 base and J by 2 bases, with 15 bases between. The sequenced sample was peripheral blood. The gene calls are TRBV5-1 and TRBJ2-5, with a possible D match to TRBD1 (5 bases). This clonotype originated in a human donor in a cohort sampled during active COVID-19. The CDR3 region has the DNA TGCGCCAGCAGCTTGAGGTCCCTAGGGGTACAAGAGACCCAGTACTTC. Residues: CASSLRSLGVQETQYF.